This is a list of T cell receptor beta chains from one sample in a study of T cell repertoires in cytomegalovirus infection. A single record per CDR3 protein comes from TCRdb applying MiXCR to the reads. The data show 160,000 or so distinct CDR3 sequences, with about 22% seen just once and under 30% held by the top ten. No antigen is known for these receptors. The sequenced sample was CD8+ T cells from cultured PBMCs, obtained from culture after CMV antigen stimulation. These receptors came from a human donor in good health (CMV status not recorded). Some clones in this sample may be carry-over from other donors' samples. The CDR3 runs from the conserved cysteine through the conserved F or W. The D gene is left open where the match is weak. The size entry is marked missing in some rows and otherwise reads once, few, many or a size class.

J	D	V	size	DNA	CDR3
TRBJ2-7	TRBD1	TRBV7-9	NA	TGTGCCAGCGGGCGACAGGGGTTCGCGTACGAGCAGTACTTC	CASGRQGFAYEQYF
TRBJ2-1	NA	TRBV5-4	many	TGTGCCAGCAGCGTCTACTACAATGAGCAGTTCTTC	CASSVYYNEQFF
TRBJ1-1	NA	TRBV7-8	few	TGTGCCAGCAGCTTAGGCAGGAAGGGAACTGAAGCTTTCTTT	CASSLGRKGTEAFF
TRBJ2-4	NA	TRBV2	once	TGTGCCAGCAGTGAAGCGCTTATTAGCGGCTTGAAAAACATTCAGTACTTC	CASSEALISGLKNIQYF
TRBJ1-1	NA	TRBV12-5	NA	TGTGCTAGTGGTTTAAAGGTAAACACTGAAGCTTTCTTT	CASGLKVNTEAFF
TRBJ2-7	NA	TRBV18	NA	TGTGCCAGCTCTCCCTCCGGTTTCGTTCCCTACGAGCAGTACTTC	CASSPSGFVPYEQYF
TRBJ1-5	NA	TRBV20-1	NA	TGCAGTGCTAGTTCGGAGGCAGCCCCCGATCAGCCCCAGCATTTT	CSASSEAAPDQPQHF
TRBJ2-7	TRBD2	TRBV7-2	few	TGTGCCAGCAGCTTAGAACTAGCGGGGGCCTACGAGCAGTACTTC	CASSLELAGAYEQYF
TRBJ1-6	NA	TRBV7-2	NA	TGTGCCAGCAGCTTAGGGTGGGGAGGAAATTCACCCCTCCACTTT	CASSLGWGGNSPLHF
TRBJ2-7	NA	TRBV19	NA	TGTGCCAGTAGTATAGCTGGGAGCTCCTACGAGCAGTACTTC	CASSIAGSSYEQYF
TRBJ2-3	TRBD2	TRBV9	NA	TGTGCCAGCAGCGTTCGACTAGCGGGGGCCACAGATACGCAGTATTTT	CASSVRLAGATDTQYF
TRBJ2-1	NA	TRBV11-1	once	TGTGCCAGCAGCTCAGACGACAGGCGGCCGGACAATGAGCAGTTCTTC	CASSSDDRRPDNEQFF
TRBJ2-2	TRBD1	TRBV2	NA	TGTGCCAGCAGTGAATTAGGACAGGGATGGACCGGGCAGCTGTTTTTT	CASSELGQGWTGQLFF
TRBJ1-1	NA	TRBV7-2	NA	TGTGCCAGCAGCTTAGCGCGGGGGGAGTGGAGCACTGAAGCTTTCTTT	CASSLARGEWSTEAFF
TRBJ1-1	NA	TRBV7-8	few	TGTGCCAGCAGCTTTGGACACCCCCGATCGTATTCGAGCACTGAAGCTTTCTTT	CASSFGHPRSYSSTEAFF
TRBJ1-2	NA	TRBV7-2	NA	TGTGCCAGCAGCTTCAGGGTCGATGGCTACACCTTT	CASSFRVDGYTF
TRBJ1-1	NA	TRBV4-1	few	TGCGCCAGCAGCGACAGGAGAGTGGCGGACACTGAAGCTTTCTTT	CASSDRRVADTEAFF
TRBJ2-7	NA	TRBV27	NA	TGTGCCAGCAAAGGCTACCAGGGGATATACTCCTACGAGCAGTACTTC	CASKGYQGIYSYEQYF
TRBJ2-3	TRBD2	TRBV7-9	NA	TGTGCCAGCAGCCAAACGACTAGCGGGGGGGCAGATACGCAGTATTTT	CASSQTTSGGADTQYF
TRBJ2-1	TRBD1	TRBV7-8	few	TGTGCCAGCAGCTTAGGACAGGGGGGCGATGAGCAGTTCTTC	CASSLGQGGDEQFF
TRBJ2-1	NA	TRBV15	once	TGTGCCACCAGCACAGAGCAGGGTATGGTTGGCGATGAGCAGTTCTTC	CATSTEQGMVGDEQFF
TRBJ1-2	NA	TRBV12-3/TRBV12-4	NA	TGTGCCAGCAGCCGATATGGTAGCGGGGATCGTGACTATGGCTACACCTTC	CASSRYGSGDRDYGYTF
TRBJ2-5	NA	TRBV7-2	NA	TGTGCCAGCAGCTTATATATACTCAATGAAGAGACCCAGTACTTC	CASSLYILNEETQYF
TRBJ2-2	TRBD1	TRBV7-6	NA	TGTGCCAGCAGCTCCTTAGACAGGGGGAACACCGGGGAGCTGTTTTTT	CASSSLDRGNTGELFF
TRBJ2-1	TRBD2	TRBV7-6	few	TGTGCCAGCAGCCCCCCTAAGAACGAAGCGGGGGGGCTTAGTGAGCAGTTCTTC	CASSPPKNEAGGLSEQFF
TRBJ1-2	NA	TRBV2	NA	TGTGCCAGCAGTGAGCATGATAAGACTGCTGACTATGGCTACACCTTC	CASSEHDKTADYGYTF
TRBJ2-3	NA	TRBV24-1	NA	TGTGCCACCAGTGATGTGGGTGGAGATACGCAGTATTTT	CATSDVGGDTQYF
TRBJ2-7	TRBD1	TRBV7-2	NA	TGTGCCAGCAGCTCGCCCGGGACAGAGGCCTACGAGCAGTACTTC	CASSSPGTEAYEQYF
TRBJ2-7	NA	TRBV19	few	TGTGCCAGTAGTGAATTACCGGGACACAACTACGAGCAGTACTTC	CASSELPGHNYEQYF
TRBJ2-7	TRBD1	TRBV6-2/TRBV6-3	NA	TGTGCCAGCAGTTACTCGAGTACGGACAGGACGATCTCCTACGAGCAGTACTTC	CASSYSSTDRTISYEQYF
TRBJ2-1	NA	TRBV7-2	NA	TGTGCCAGCAGCTTATATCTGATGCAGCCGGGCAATGAGCAGTTCTTC	CASSLYLMQPGNEQFF
TRBJ1-5	NA	TRBV2	NA	TGTGCCAGCAGCCAGGGGAGCAATCAGCCCCAGCATTTT	CASSQGSNQPQHF
TRBJ2-1	TRBD2	TRBV9	NA	TGTGCCAGCAGCGCCCCGGAGCGGGGGGGCTTATATGAGCAGTTCTTC	CASSAPERGGLYEQFF
TRBJ2-7	TRBD1	TRBV7-2	NA	TGTGCCAGCAGCTGGTCCGGGACAGGTTACTCACCGAGCTCCTACGAGCAGTACTTC	CASSWSGTGYSPSSYEQYF
TRBJ1-1	NA	TRBV7-8	NA	TGTGCCAGCAGCGCGCAGGGTTCTGAAGCTTTCTTT	CASSAQGSEAFF
TRBJ2-1	TRBD1	TRBV7-9	few	TGTGCCAGCAGCTTAGCCGGGACAGGGGCCTACAATGAGCAGTTCTTC	CASSLAGTGAYNEQFF
TRBJ2-7	TRBD2	TRBV7-2	NA	TGTGCCAGCAGCTTAAGACTAGCGGGGGAAGAGCAGTACTTC	CASSLRLAGEEQYF
TRBJ1-1	TRBD1	TRBV7-2	NA	TGTGCCAGCAGCGGGGGACAGGGGTTGAACACTGAAGCTTTCTTT	CASSGGQGLNTEAFF
TRBJ2-7	NA	TRBV7-9	few	TGTGCCAGCAGCACAAGGGGGAGGATCGAGCAGTACTTC	CASSTRGRIEQYF
TRBJ2-1	TRBD1	TRBV7-6	few	TGTGCCAGCAGCCTGACGGGACAGGGGTACAATGAGCAGTTCTTC	CASSLTGQGYNEQFF
TRBJ1-2	NA	TRBV7-2	NA	TGTGCCAGCAGTACACAGGGAGAGGTTGGCTACACCTTC	CASSTQGEVGYTF
TRBJ1-1	NA	TRBV12-3/TRBV12-4	NA	TGTGCCAGCATCCAGGGGTCCGAAGCTTTCTTT	CASIQGSEAFF
TRBJ1-5	TRBD1	TRBV6-2/TRBV6-3	NA	TGTGCCAGCAGACCACTCCGGGACAGCCTTTGTTGCAATCAGCCCCAGCATTTT	CASRPLRDSLCCNQPQHF
TRBJ2-7	TRBD1	TRBV27	few	TGTGCCAGCAGGGGGGGACAGGGGGCGCCCGAGCAGTACTTC	CASRGGQGAPEQYF
TRBJ1-6	NA	TRBV7-9	many	TGTGCCAGCAGCTTTACCAGGGGCGATTCACCCCTCCACTTT	CASSFTRGDSPLHF
TRBJ2-2	TRBD1	TRBV4-1	NA	TGCGCCAGCAGCCAAGGGGACAGGGGGCATCGGGCCGGGGAGCTGTTTTTT	CASSQGDRGHRAGELFF
TRBJ1-4	NA	TRBV7-6	few	TGTGCCAGCAGGCCCTTGGGGCAGGCAACTAATGAAAAACTGTTTTTT	CASRPLGQATNEKLFF
TRBJ2-1	TRBD1	TRBV29-1	NA	TGCAGCGCCGAAAGAGCCAGGGGGCGCGGTGAGCAGTTCTTC	CSAERARGRGEQFF
TRBJ2-7	NA	TRBV5-5	NA	TGTGCCAGCAGCTTGCGGGGATTAGAAGACGAGCAGTACTTC	CASSLRGLEDEQYF
TRBJ2-7	TRBD1	TRBV7-9	NA	TGTGCCATCAGCCCAGGACAGGTCTCCTACGAGCAGTACTTC	CAISPGQVSYEQYF
TRBJ2-7	NA	TRBV7-2	NA	TGTGCCAGCAGCTCTAGGCCGTCCAGCTCCTACGAGCAGTACTTC	CASSSRPSSSYEQYF
TRBJ1-1	TRBD1	TRBV7-8	NA	TGTGCCAGCAGCTTAAGAGGACAGGGGGGTACTGAAGCTTTCTTT	CASSLRGQGGTEAFF
TRBJ2-2	NA	TRBV6-2/TRBV6-3	few	TGTGCCAGCAGTTCCGACTACGACTGGGGGGAGCTGTTTTTT	CASSSDYDWGELFF